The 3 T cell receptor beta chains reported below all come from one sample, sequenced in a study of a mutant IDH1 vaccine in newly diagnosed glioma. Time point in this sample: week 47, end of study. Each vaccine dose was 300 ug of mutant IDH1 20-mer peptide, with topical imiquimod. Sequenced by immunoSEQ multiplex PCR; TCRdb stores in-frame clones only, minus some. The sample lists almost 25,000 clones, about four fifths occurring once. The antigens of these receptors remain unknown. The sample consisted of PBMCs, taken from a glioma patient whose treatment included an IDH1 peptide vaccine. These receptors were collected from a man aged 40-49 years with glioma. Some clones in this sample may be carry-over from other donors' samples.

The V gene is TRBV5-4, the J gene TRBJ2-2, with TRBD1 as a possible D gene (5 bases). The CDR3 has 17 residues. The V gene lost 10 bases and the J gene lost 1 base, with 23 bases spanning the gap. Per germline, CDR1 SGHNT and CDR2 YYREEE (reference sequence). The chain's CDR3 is CAATKRGAPQNTGELFF. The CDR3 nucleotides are TGTGCCGCGACCAAAAGGGGCGCCCCGCAGAACACCGGGGAGCTGTTTTTT.

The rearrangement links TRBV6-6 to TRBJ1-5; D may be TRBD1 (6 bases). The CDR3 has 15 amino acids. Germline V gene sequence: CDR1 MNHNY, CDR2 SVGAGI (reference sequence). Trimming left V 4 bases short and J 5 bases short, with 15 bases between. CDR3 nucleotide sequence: TGTGCCAGCAGTTTATTGAGAGGGGGGGATCAGCCCCAGCATTTT. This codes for CASSLLRGGDQPQHF.

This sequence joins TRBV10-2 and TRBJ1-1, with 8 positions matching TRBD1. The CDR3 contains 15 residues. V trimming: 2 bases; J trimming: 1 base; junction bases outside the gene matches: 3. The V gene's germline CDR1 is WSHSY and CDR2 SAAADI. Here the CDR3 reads CASSEGDRGNTEAFF. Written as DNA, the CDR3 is TGCGCCAGCAGTGAGGGAGACAGGGGGAACACTGAAGCTTTCTTT.